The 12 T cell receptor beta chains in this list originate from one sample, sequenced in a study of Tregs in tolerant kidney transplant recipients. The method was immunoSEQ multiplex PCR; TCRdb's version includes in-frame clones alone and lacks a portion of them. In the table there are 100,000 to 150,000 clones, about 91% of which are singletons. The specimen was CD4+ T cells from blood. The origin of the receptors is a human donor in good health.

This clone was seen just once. The chain's CDR3 is CASSALRRTLLQPQHF. The CDR3 DNA is TGTGCCAGCAGCGCGCTGAGGAGGACCCTCCTTCAGCCCCAGCATTTT. The chain employs TRBV7-8 and TRBJ1-5; D not certain. Germline V gene data show CDR1 as SGHVS and CDR2 as FQNEAQ. V was clipped by 5 bases and J by 6 bases, with 20 bases between them. The CDR3 totals 16 residues.

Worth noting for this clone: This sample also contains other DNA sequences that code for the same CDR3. In DNA, the CDR3 is TGTGCCAGCAGCTTTCAGAATCAGCCCCAGCATTTT. It translates to CASSFQNQPQHF. V gene TRBV7-9 combines with J gene TRBJ1-5; D gene ambiguous. The CDR3 runs to 12 residues. The germline CDR1 and CDR2 sequences are SEHNR and FQNEAQ (reference sequence). The V end was cut by 3 bases, the J end by 4 bases, with 4 bases between.

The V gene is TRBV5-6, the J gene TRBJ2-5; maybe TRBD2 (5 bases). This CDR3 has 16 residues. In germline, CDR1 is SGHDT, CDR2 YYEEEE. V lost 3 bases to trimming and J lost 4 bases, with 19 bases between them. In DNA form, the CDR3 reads TGTGCCAGCAGCTCCGCCTCACGGGGTCCGGGAGAGACCCAGTACTTC. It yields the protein CASSSASRGPGETQYF.

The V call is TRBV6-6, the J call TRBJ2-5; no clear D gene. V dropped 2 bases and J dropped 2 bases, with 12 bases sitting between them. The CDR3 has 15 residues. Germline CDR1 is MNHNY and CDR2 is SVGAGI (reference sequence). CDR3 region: CASSYHNVGQETQYF. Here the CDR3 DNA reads TGTGCCAGCAGTTACCATAATGTGGGGCAAGAGACCCAGTACTTC.

Here the CDR3 reads CASSDLGGGYTEAFF. The DNA of the CDR3 is TGTGCCAGCAGCGACCTAGGGGGAGGGTACACTGAAGCTTTCTTT. V gene TRBV7-8 combines with J gene TRBJ1-1, with D maybe TRBD1 (6 bases). Trimming shortened V by 5 bases and J by 3 bases, and 16 bases separated the two germline ends. This CDR3 is built from 15 residues. Germline V gene lookup returns CDR1 SGHVS and CDR2 FQNEAQ.

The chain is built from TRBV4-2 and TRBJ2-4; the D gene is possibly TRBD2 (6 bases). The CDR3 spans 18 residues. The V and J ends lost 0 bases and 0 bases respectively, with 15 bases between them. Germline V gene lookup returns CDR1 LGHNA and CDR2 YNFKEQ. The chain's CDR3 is CASSQDRGLAGAKNIQYF. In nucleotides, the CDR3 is TGTGCCAGCAGCCAAGATCGGGGACTGGCGGGAGCCAAAAACATTCAGTACTTC.

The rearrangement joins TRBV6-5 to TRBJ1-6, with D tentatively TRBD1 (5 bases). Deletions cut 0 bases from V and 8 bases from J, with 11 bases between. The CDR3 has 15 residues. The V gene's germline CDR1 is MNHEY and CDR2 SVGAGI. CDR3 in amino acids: CASSYSTRGYSPLHF. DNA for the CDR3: TGTGCCAGCAGTTACTCGACAAGGGGTTATTCACCCCTCCACTTT.

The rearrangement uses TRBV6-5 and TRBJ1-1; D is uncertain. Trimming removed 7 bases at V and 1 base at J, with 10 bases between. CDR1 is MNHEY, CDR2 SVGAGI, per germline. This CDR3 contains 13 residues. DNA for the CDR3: TGTGCCAGCACACGATCAGGGAACACTGAAGCTTTCTTT. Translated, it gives CASTRSGNTEAFF.

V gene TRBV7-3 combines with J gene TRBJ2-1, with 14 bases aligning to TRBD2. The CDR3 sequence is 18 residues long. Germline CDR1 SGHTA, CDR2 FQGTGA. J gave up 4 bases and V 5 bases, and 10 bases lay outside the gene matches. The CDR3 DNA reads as TGTGCCAGCAGCCCGCGACTAGCGGGGGGGCGGGATTACAATGAGCAGTTCTTC. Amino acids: CASSPRLAGGRDYNEQFF. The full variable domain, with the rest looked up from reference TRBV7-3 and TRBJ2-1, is GAGVSQTPSNKVTEKGKYVELRCDPISGHTALYWYRQSLGQGPEFLIYFQGTGAADDSGLPNDRFFAVRPEGSVSTLKIQRTERGDSAVYLCASSPRLAGGRDYNEQFFGPGTRLTVL.

The CDR3 spells CASSGTMREETQYF. In DNA form, the CDR3 reads TGTGCCAGCAGTGGTACAATGCGTGAAGAGACCCAGTACTTC. The chain recombines TRBV2 with TRBJ2-5; D unresolved. Germline V gives CDR1 SNHLY, CDR2 FYNNEI. Trimming took 4 bases from V and 3 from J, leaving 12 bases between them. The CDR3 is 14 residues long.

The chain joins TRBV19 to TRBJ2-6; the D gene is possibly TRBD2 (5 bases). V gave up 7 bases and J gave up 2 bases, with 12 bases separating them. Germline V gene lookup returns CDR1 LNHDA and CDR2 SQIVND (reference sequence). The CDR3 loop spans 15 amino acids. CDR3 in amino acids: CASKGGNTGANVLTF. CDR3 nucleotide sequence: TGTGCCAGTAAAGGAGGTAATACTGGGGCCAACGTCCTGACTTTC.

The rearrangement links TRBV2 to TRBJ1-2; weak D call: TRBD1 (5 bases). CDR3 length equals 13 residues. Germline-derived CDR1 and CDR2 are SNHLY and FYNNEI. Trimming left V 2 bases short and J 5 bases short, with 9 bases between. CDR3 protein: CASSENRRYGYTF. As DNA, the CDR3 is TGTGCCAGCAGTGAAAACAGGCGTTATGGCTACACCTTC. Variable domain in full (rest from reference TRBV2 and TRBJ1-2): EPEVTQTPSHQVTQMGQEVILRCVPISNHLYFYWYRQILGQKVEFLVSFYNNEISEKSEIFDDQFSVERPDGSNFTLKIRSTKLEDSAMYFCASSENRRYGYTFGSGTRLTVV.